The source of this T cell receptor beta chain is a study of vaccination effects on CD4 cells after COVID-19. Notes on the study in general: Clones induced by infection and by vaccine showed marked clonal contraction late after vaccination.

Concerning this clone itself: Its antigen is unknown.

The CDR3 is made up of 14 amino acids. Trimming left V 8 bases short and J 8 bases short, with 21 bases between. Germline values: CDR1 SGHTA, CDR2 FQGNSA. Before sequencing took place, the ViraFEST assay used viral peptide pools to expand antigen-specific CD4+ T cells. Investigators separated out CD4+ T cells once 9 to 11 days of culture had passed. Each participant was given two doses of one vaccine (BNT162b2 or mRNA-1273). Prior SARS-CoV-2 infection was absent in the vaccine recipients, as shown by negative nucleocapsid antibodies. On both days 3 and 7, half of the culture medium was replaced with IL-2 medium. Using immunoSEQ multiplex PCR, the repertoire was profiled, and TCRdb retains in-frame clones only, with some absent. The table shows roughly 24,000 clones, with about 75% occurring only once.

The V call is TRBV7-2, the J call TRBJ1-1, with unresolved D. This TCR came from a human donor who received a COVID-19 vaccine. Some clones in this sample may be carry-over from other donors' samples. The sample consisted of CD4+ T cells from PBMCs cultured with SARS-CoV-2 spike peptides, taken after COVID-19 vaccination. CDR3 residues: CASGLSAAITEAFF. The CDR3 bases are TGTGCCAGCGGTTTGTCCGCAGCCATTACCGAAGCTTTCTTT. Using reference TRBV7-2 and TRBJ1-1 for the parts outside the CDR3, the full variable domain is GAGVSQSPSNKVTEKGKDVELRCDPISGHTALYWYRQSLGQGLEFLIYFQGNSAPDKSGLPSDRFSAERTGGSVSTLTIQRTQQEDSAVYLCASGLSAAITEAFFGQGTRLTVV.